A single sample gave rise to the 29 T cell receptor beta chains below, sequenced in a study of tumor-infiltrating lymphocytes in primary liver carcinoma (dated by TCRdb to 2015 to 2018). TRIzol reagent was used to extract blood RNA from unsorted whole blood, while the DNeasy Blood & Tissue kit provided the germline DNA. Sequencing relied on an Illumina HiSeq 2500. A constant-region primer and ProtoScript II reverse transcriptase were used to reverse-transcribe TCRbeta-specific cDNA from around 540 ng total RNA. The TCRbeta libraries were prepared through three rounds of nested multiplex PCR following a slightly modified ARM-PCR procedure. Each of the first two PCR rounds ran for approximately 10 cycles using multiplex TRBV1-TRBV30 forward primers together with a Cbeta reverse primer. In TCRdb, the public reads were trimmed at Q25 with fastp and aligned with MiXCR, with productive beta chains retained. Each entry merges the rows of one CDR3 protein and shows their most common DNA and genes. The sample contains roughly 330,000 distinct CDR3 sequences, 65% of them found a single time. The ten largest make up about 6.5% of the sample.

Sequencing used peripheral blood. Source of these receptors: a man aged 40-55 years with primary liver carcinoma and hepatitis B virus infection.

V and J are TRBV4-2 and TRBJ1-2; no definite D call. From germline, CDR1 is LGHNA and CDR2 YNFKEQ. V was clipped by 3 bases and J by 10 bases, with 21 bases between them. The CDR3 sequence is 15 residues long. The CDR3, as DNA: TGTGCCAGCAGCCAGTCTCGACCGGATGCCATGGACTACACCTTC. Protein product: CASSQSRPDAMDYTF.

As to this clonotype: A much larger clone lies one base from this, so it may be a read error. This chain links TRBV29-1 with TRBJ1-2; D is undetermined. The V end lost 3 bases, the J end lost 7 bases, and 12 bases lay between the germline ends. CDR3 size: 12 residues. Germline-derived CDR1 and CDR2 are SQVTM and ANQGSEA. The DNA of the CDR3 is TGCAGCGTTGAGGGGATTGGCTGTGGCTACACCTTC. Protein: CSVEGIGCGYTF.

As for this clonotype: The conserved final phenylalanine or tryptophan is absent from the CDR3, which likely points to a read error. The DNA is left out, because the CDR3 cannot be placed on it with certainty; the CDR3 is given as TCRdb lists it. The rearrangement uses TRBV11-2 and TRBJ2-5; the D call TRBD2 from the table was never checked on the DNA. Germline CDR1 SGHAT, CDR2 FQNNGV. Ends included, the CDR3 has 18 residues. The CDR3 region is CASSLDSGAGGLLETQYL.

This clonotype was detected a few times. The CDR3 DNA sequence: TGTGCCAGCAGTGGACTAGCGGGAGTCTCCGAGCAGTACTTC. Protein: CASSGLAGVSEQYF. V usage is TRBV6-5 and J usage is TRBJ2-7, with 13 bases fitting TRBD2. Germline V gene sequence: CDR1 MNHEY, CDR2 SVGAGI. The ends lost 5 bases at V and 6 bases at J; junction bases unmatched: 4. This CDR3 spans 14 amino acids.

The V call is TRBV11-2, the J call TRBJ2-7; D not resolved. Trimming removed 3 bases at V and 5 bases at J, with 11 bases between. The CDR3 covers 13 residues. Germline V CDR1 and CDR2: SGHAT, FQNNGV. The CDR3 region is CASSFMKTHEQYF. CDR3 bases: TGTGCCAGCAGCTTCATGAAGACCCACGAGCAGTACTTC.

On this clonotype: A much more abundant neighbour one base away suggests this may be a read error. The V and J genes are TRBV10-3 and TRBJ1-2, with a tentative D call TRBD1 (6 bases). Trimming took off 6 bases at V and 4 bases at J, with 24 bases between the two ends. The CDR3 totals 17 residues. CDR1 and CDR2 (germline): ENHRY, SYGVKD. The CDR3 DNA follows: TGTGCCATCAGCCCTCGGGGGACATCCGGTAGTGTCTATGGCTACACCTTC. It is translated as CAISPRGTSGSVYGYTF.

As regards this clonotype: A much larger clone lies one base from this, so it may be a read error. The chain couples TRBV12-3 or TRBV12-4 to TRBJ2-5, with 14 bases aligning to TRBD2. This CDR3 comprises 15 residues. With 4 bases clipped from V and 14 bases from J, the junction kept 12 bases outside the gene matches. The CDR3 coding sequence is TGTGCCAGCAGTTCGGGACTAGCGGGAGCCCACGAGCATTACTTC. Its translation: CASSSGLAGAHEHYF.

In this sample, this clonotype turned up once. The J gene is TRBJ2-7, the V gene TRBV5-6, with 9 nucleotides matching TRBD1. CDR3 size: 15 residues. Germline V gene data show CDR1 as SGHDT and CDR2 as YYEEEE. V lost 4 bases to trimming and J lost 13 bases; unmatched junction nucleotides: 18. CDR3 loop: CASSPSGTGSVEHYF. As DNA, the CDR3 is TGTGCCAGCAGCCCGTCCGGGACAGGGTCAGTCGAACACTACTTC. The full variable domain, completed using reference TRBV5-6 and TRBJ2-7, is DAGVTQSPTHLIKTRGQQVTLRCSPKSGHDTVSWYQQALGQGPQFIFQYYEEEERQRGNFPDRFSGHQFPNYSSELNVNALLLGDSALYLCASSPSGTGSVEHYFGPGTRLTVT.

The chain has TRBV11-2 and TRBJ2-1; TRBD2 matches 8 bases. The germline gives CDR1 SGHAT, CDR2 FQNNGV. J lost 9 bases, V lost 5 bases, and 15 bases had no gene match. This CDR3 is built from 16 residues. CDR3 amino acids: CASSARQAGDRSEQFF. The CDR3 DNA follows: TGTGCCAGCAGCGCCAGACAAGCGGGAGATCGGAGTGAGCAGTTCTTC.

This chain joins TRBV12-3 or TRBV12-4 and TRBJ2-7; 8 bases map to TRBD1. The CDR3 totals 15 residues. V lost 5 bases to trimming and J lost 1 base; unmatched junction nucleotides: 7. CDR3 bases: TGTGCCAGCAGTATGAGAACAGGGGGGTCCTACGAGCAGTACTTC. Protein: CASSMRTGGSYEQYF.

Turning to this clonotype: The junction does not match germline at one end; this may be a read error. The chain links TRBV6-2 or TRBV6-3 to TRBJ2-1; 8 nucleotides match TRBD2. CDR1 is MNHEY and CDR2 is SVGEGT in the germline V gene. The CDR3 is made up of 16 amino acids. CDR3 in DNA: TGTACCAGCAGTTTCTGCCCGGGACTAGCCTACAATGAGCAGTTCTTC. This gives the protein CTSSFCPGLAYNEQFF.

The sample holds many counts of this clonotype. The genes are TRBV12-3 or TRBV12-4 and TRBJ2-2, with D possibly being TRBD1 or TRBD2 (5 bases each). This CDR3 region has 15 residues. V dropped 6 bases and J dropped 5 bases, with 16 bases sitting between them. The CDR3 loop is CASRPGQGLTGELFF. As DNA, the CDR3 is TGTGCCAGCAGGCCGGGGCAGGGTTTGACCGGGGAGCTGTTTTTT.

The chain is built from TRBV12-3 or TRBV12-4 and TRBJ2-5; D ambiguous. V lost 5 bases, J lost 0 bases, and 13 bases lay in between. The CDR3 has 15 residues. Written as DNA, the CDR3 is TGTGCCAGCAGTCGGCGGATAGAGTACCAAGAGACCCAGTACTTC. Translated, it gives CASSRRIEYQETQYF.

Details on this clonotype: This clone may be a read error of a much larger clone one base away. Since the CDR3 does not end with the conserved phenylalanine or tryptophan, this likely comes from a read error. J is TRBJ1-4 and V is TRBV11-1; the D gene is possibly TRBD1 (5 bases). Trimming removed 5 bases at V and 5 bases at J, with 15 bases between. There are 15 residues in the CDR3. Per germline, CDR1 SGHAT and CDR2 FQDESV (reference sequence). The CDR3 loop reads CASSQAETVNEKLFY. DNA of the CDR3: TGTGCCAGCAGCCAAGCTGAGACAGTGAATGAAAAACTGTTTTAT.

The chain is built from TRBV11-3 and TRBJ2-2; a possible D gene is TRBD2 (6 bases). Germline V CDR1 and CDR2: SGHNT, YENEEA. The CDR3 runs to 14 residues. The V and J ends lost 2 bases and 5 bases respectively, with 9 bases between them. The CDR3 loop is CASSLRLVTGELFF. DNA for the CDR3: TGTGCCAGCAGCTTACGACTAGTGACCGGGGAGCTGTTTTTT.

Note on this clonotype: A much larger clone is a single base away; this may be a read error. The CDR3 sequence is CASSLNKGGYTGELFF. CDR3 sequence (DNA): TGTGCCAGCAGCTTGAACAAGGGCGGATACACCGGGGAGCTGTTTTTT. The rearrangement uses TRBV7-9 and TRBJ2-2; D gene uncertain. CDR1 is SEHNR and CDR2 is FQNEAQ in the germline V gene (reference sequence). The CDR3 spans 16 residues. V was cut by 3 bases and J by 3 bases, with 14 bases left in between.

The genes are TRBV5-6 and TRBJ2-5; TRBD2 might be the D (5 bases). CDR3 length: 14 residues. Trimming removed 7 bases from V and 4 bases from J, with 17 bases in between. Germline values: CDR1 SGHDT, CDR2 YYEEEE. The CDR3 DNA sequence: TGTGCCAGCGGAGCGAACGGGATTCGAGAGACCCAGTACTTC. Residues: CASGANGIRETQYF. Combining the CDR3 with reference TRBV5-6 and TRBJ2-5 gives the whole variable domain DAGVTQSPTHLIKTRGQQVTLRCSPKSGHDTVSWYQQALGQGPQFIFQYYEEEERQRGNFPDRFSGHQFPNYSSELNVNALLLGDSALYLCASGANGIRETQYFGPGTRLLVL.

As to this clonotype: A much larger clone lies one base from this, so it may be a read error. The CDR3 here is CASSQRFRFADTQCF. The CDR3, as DNA: TGCGCCAGCAGCCAAAGGTTCCGATTTGCAGATACGCAGTGTTTT. This chain uses TRBV4-3 with TRBJ2-3, with D unclear. CDR3 length: 15 residues. Germline values: CDR1 LGHNA, CDR2 YSLEER.

This clonotype was seen repeatedly, ten times or more. V gene TRBV6-2 or TRBV6-3 combines with J gene TRBJ1-1; 8 bases map to TRBD1. Germline CDR1 MNHEY, CDR2 SVGEGT. The CDR3 length is 15 residues. V lost 4 bases to trimming and J lost 4 bases; unmatched junction nucleotides: 8. The CDR3: CASSSGTGGFTEAFF. CDR3 in DNA: TGTGCCAGCAGTTCCGGGACAGGAGGATTCACTGAAGCTTTCTTT.

Comments on this clonotype: The junction does not match germline at one end; this may be a read error. The chain links TRBV7-9 to TRBJ2-7; D possibly corresponds to TRBD2 (5 bases). This CDR3 region has 9 residues. Germline assignment: CDR1 SEHNR and CDR2 FQNEAQ (reference sequence). CDR3 coding DNA: TGTGGCAGCGGAGACGAGCAGTACTTC. Protein sequence: CGSGDEQYF.

In the case of this clonotype: A read error may explain this, as a much larger clone is one base away. The chain employs TRBV6-2 or TRBV6-3 and TRBJ1-1, with D perhaps matching TRBD1 (5 bases). Trimming took 4 bases from V and 3 from J, leaving 9 bases between them. CDR3 length equals 13 residues. Germline V gene sequence: CDR1 MNHEY, CDR2 SVGEGT. The CDR3 reads CASSWAGHTEAFF. DNA of the CDR3: TGTGCCAGCAGTTGGGCGGGGCACACTGAAGCTTTCTTT.

The genes are TRBV6-6 and TRBJ2-7; 15 bases line up with TRBD2. This CDR3 comprises 16 residues. The trim removed 6 bases at V and 7 bases at J, leaving 10 bases unmatched. Germline assignment: CDR1 MNHNY and CDR2 SVGAGI (reference sequence). CDR3: CASSHGLAGGPGEQYF. CDR3 coding DNA: TGTGCCAGCAGCCACGGACTAGCGGGAGGGCCGGGAGAGCAGTACTTC.

There are a few counts of this clonotype. The gene calls are TRBV28 and TRBJ2-7, with 7 bases identical to TRBD1. The CDR3 has 14 residues. The germline gives CDR1 MDHEN, CDR2 SYDVKM. Germline trimming cut 6 bases from V and 3 bases from J; bases unmatched to any gene: 8. The CDR3 is CASRGTALVYEQYF. CDR3 sequence (DNA): TGTGCCAGCAGGGGGACAGCCCTGGTCTACGAGCAGTACTTC.

The DNA for the CDR3 is TGTGCCACCAGTGAGACCGGGGAGCTGTTTTTT. Translated: CATSETGELFF. The genes are TRBV24-1 and TRBJ2-2; D unclear. V lost 4 bases and J 5 bases, leaving 1 base between the germline ends. This CDR3 contains 11 residues. Germline CDR1 is KGHDR and CDR2 is SFDVKD.

As to this clonotype: This clone may be a read error of a much larger clone one base away. This rearrangement joins TRBV6-2 or TRBV6-3 to TRBJ2-1; 13 bases agree with TRBD2. The CDR3 runs 17 residues. Losses at the gene ends were 9 bases for V and 4 bases for J; bases not matched to a gene: 12. Germline V gene lookup returns CDR1 MNHEY and CDR2 SVGEGT. CDR3 DNA: TGTGCCAGGAGTCCCAATGGACTAGCGGGAGTATACAATGAGCAGTTCTTC. Its protein is CARSPNGLAGVYNEQFF.

This clonotype was seen repeatedly, ten times or more. The gene calls are TRBV6-1 and TRBJ2-1; no firm D call. Germline-derived CDR1 and CDR2 are MNHNS and SASEGT. CDR3 length equals 13 residues. V lost 6 bases and J lost 6, with 12 bases in between. CDR3 amino acids: CASREHMLNEQFF. As DNA, the CDR3 is TGTGCCAGCAGAGAACATATGCTCAATGAGCAGTTCTTC.

Details on this clonotype: Being one base from a much bigger clone, this may be a read error. The V and J genes are TRBV29-1 and TRBJ2-3; 10 nucleotides agree with TRBD2. The V gene end was trimmed by 6 bases and the J gene end by 4 bases; junction bases not matched to a gene: 7. The CDR3 has 14 amino acids. Germline V lookup: CDR1 SQVTM, CDR2 ANQGSEA. The CDR3 here is CSVAPSGRADTQYF. In nucleotides, the CDR3 is TGCAGCGTCGCCCCTAGCGGGAGAGCAGATACGCAGTATTTT.

In its sample, this clonotype was seen a few times. The DNA of the CDR3 is TGCGCCAGCAGCTTGGAGGGGGGCAGGGGACAGCCCCAGCATTTT. Its translation is CASSLEGGRGQPQHF. The chain joins TRBV5-1 to TRBJ1-5; possibly TRBD1 for D (6 bases). CDR1 is SGHRS and CDR2 is YFSETQ in the germline V gene. This CDR3 comprises 15 residues. Trimming took 0 bases from V and 7 from J, leaving 14 bases between them.

This clonotype was detected many times. The chain uses TRBV4-2 and TRBJ2-7; D gene ambiguous. The CDR3 sequence is 13 residues long. The germline V and J ends were trimmed by 1 base and 0 bases, with 4 bases remaining between them. Looked up from germline, CDR1 is LGHNA and CDR2 is YNFKEQ. In DNA form, the CDR3 reads TGTGCCAGCAGCCAAGCGGTCTCCTACGAGCAGTACTTC. This codes for CASSQAVSYEQYF.